These 11 T cell receptor beta chains were sequenced from one sample in a study of T cells in Graves' hyperthyroidism and ophthalmopathy. TCR beta CDR3 regions were amplified from RNA. The primer set for the first-round RT-PCR of the TCR CDR3 was HTBI. MiXCR, applied by TCRdb to the multiplex PCR reads, yields one record per CDR3 protein. The sample includes roughly 650,000 distinct CDR3 sequences, 16% of them seen just once. What was sequenced was blood. The receptors come from a woman between 40 and 55 years old with Graves' ophthalmopathy.

The chain links TRBV5-1 to TRBJ2-3; 7 bases line up with TRBD1. This CDR3 has 15 amino acids. V shed 6 bases and J 2 bases; nucleotides not matched to a gene: 9. Germline values: CDR1 SGHRS, CDR2 YFSETQ. The CDR3 DNA reads as TGCGCCAGCAAACCGAGGACAGGTTCCACAGATACGCAGTATTTT. It yields the protein CASKPRTGSTDTQYF.

This rearrangement joins TRBV18 to TRBJ2-7; 12 bases are shared with TRBD1. Per the germline V gene, CDR1 is KGHSH and CDR2 is LQKENI. The length of the CDR3 is 15 residues. V gave up 3 bases and J gave up 6 bases; unmatched junction bases: 6. CDR3 residues: CASSPSGQGAAEQYF. CDR3 nucleotide sequence: TGTGCCAGCTCACCCTCGGGACAGGGGGCCGCCGAGCAGTACTTC.

In this sample, this clonotype is medium-sized. V gene TRBV6-2 or TRBV6-3 combines with J gene TRBJ2-1; 10 bases are shared with TRBD2. Per germline, CDR1 MNHEY and CDR2 SVGEGT. The V and J ends lost 0 bases and 4 bases, in that order; junction bases with no gene match: 3. This CDR3 comprises 16 residues. This CDR3 is CASSYSLAGMYNEQFF. Here the CDR3 DNA reads TGTGCCAGCAGTTACTCACTAGCGGGAATGTACAATGAGCAGTTCTTC.

This clonotype was recorded a few times. The chain carries TRBV3-1 and TRBJ2-5; 13 bases agree with TRBD2. J gave up 5 bases and V 4 bases, and 7 bases lay outside the gene matches. This CDR3 spans 16 amino acids. CDR1 is LGHDT, CDR2 YNNKEL, per germline (reference sequence). CDR3 DNA: TGTGCCAGCAGCCCTGGACTAGCGGGAGACTGGGAGACCCAGTACTTC. This gives the protein CASSPGLAGDWETQYF.

This sequence joins TRBV4-1 and TRBJ2-7; D possibly corresponds to TRBD2 (6 bases). Trimming left V 2 bases short and J 5 bases short, with 16 bases between. Germline values: CDR1 MGHRA, CDR2 YSYEKL. CDR3 length equals 15 residues. The CDR3 coding sequence is TGCGCCAGCAGCCAACCGGAGGGCCGGCCCAACGAGCAGTACTTC. It specifies CASSQPEGRPNEQYF.

This clonotype was observed at least ten times. The rearrangement links TRBV5-1 to TRBJ2-1; 7 nucleotides match TRBD1. Per the germline V gene, CDR1 is SGHRS and CDR2 is YFSETQ. The CDR3 runs to 14 residues. After removal of 6 bases from V and 4 bases from J, the junction contained 7 bases not matched to a gene. The CDR3 region has the DNA TGCGCCAGCACCAGACAGGGTCAATACAATGAGCAGTTCTTC. Protein product: CASTRQGQYNEQFF.

This clonotype was found many times. The rearrangement links TRBV7-3 to TRBJ2-3; tentative D call: TRBD2 (6 bases). CDR3 length: 15 amino acids. V was clipped by 6 bases and J by 0 bases, with 13 bases between them. The germline CDR1 and CDR2 sequences are SGHTA and FQGTGA. The chain's CDR3 is CASSKAGHSTDTQYF. In nucleotides, the CDR3 is TGTGCCAGCAGTAAAGCGGGCCACAGCACAGATACGCAGTATTTT.

The sample holds a few counts of this clonotype. A read error may produce the germline difference seen at one junction end. The chain links TRBV5-4 to TRBJ2-3, with 11 bases matching TRBD2. The CDR3 covers 15 residues. Germline values: CDR1 SGHNT, CDR2 YYREEE (reference sequence). The CDR3 region is CTSSSVAGGGDTQYF. The DNA for the CDR3 is TGTACCAGCAGCTCCGTAGCGGGAGGGGGAGATACGCAGTATTTT.

This clonotype was seen many times. Written as DNA, the CDR3 is TGTGCCACCAGTGGCACTAGCGGGAGACAAGAGACCCAGTACTTC. This sequence encodes CATSGTSGRQETQYF. The rearrangement joins TRBV24-1 to TRBJ2-5; 11 nucleotides align to TRBD2. Germline V lookup: CDR1 KGHDR, CDR2 SFDVKD. The V gene end was trimmed by 5 bases and the J gene end by 2 bases; junction bases not matched to a gene: 3. This CDR3 comprises 15 residues.

This clonotype was counted only a few times. The chain carries TRBV19 and TRBJ1-1; D unclear. Germline V CDR1 and CDR2: LNHDA, SQIVND (reference sequence). Trimming shortened V by 4 bases and J by 0 bases, and 15 bases separated the two germline ends. The CDR3 runs 16 residues. The CDR3 is CASSSEGRRMNTEAFF. Written as DNA, the CDR3 is TGTGCCAGTAGTAGTGAGGGTAGGCGAATGAACACTGAAGCTTTCTTT.

This clonotype came up many times. V is TRBV5-6 and J is TRBJ2-7; the D is unclear. V lost 4 bases and J 0 bases, leaving 5 bases between the germline ends. Germline V gene sequence: CDR1 SGHDT, CDR2 YYEEEE. The CDR3 is 12 amino acids. The CDR3 loop is CASSRFSYEQYF. As DNA, the CDR3 is TGTGCCAGCAGCCGGTTCTCCTACGAGCAGTACTTC.